This TCR beta chain was recorded in a study of technical replicates of blood from four donors. TCRdb keeps only in-frame clones here, not all; method: immunoSEQ multiplex PCR. The table has tens of thousands of clones, 75% to 90% seen once; the top ten hold less than 5%. V shed 1 base, J shed 10 bases, and the junction held 7 bases outside the gene matches. There are 16 residues in the CDR3. CDR1 and CDR2 from the germline V gene are MGHDK and SYGVNS. The sample was PBMCs. The receptor was isolated from a human donor in good health. Some clones in this sample may be carry-over from other donors' samples. The genes are TRBV25-1 and TRBJ1-6, with 10 positions matching TRBD1. The CDR3 region is CASSESGTGVESPLHF. The CDR3 coding sequence is TGTGCCAGCAGTGAATCGGGGACAGGGGTAGAATCACCCCTCCACTTT.